The 21 T cell receptor beta chains below were found in one sample sequenced in a study of OX40 agonist ivuxolimab in advanced cancers. TCRdb's table, derived via immunoSEQ multiplex PCR, lists solely in-frame clones and lacks some. The sample gives 70,000 to 95,000 clones, roughly 94% of which show up once; 9.6% is in the top ten. The sample here was CD4+ or CD8+ T cells sorted from blood, taken in a trial of the OX40 agonist ivuxolimab. Source of these receptors: an adult with an advanced solid tumor such as melanoma, head and neck, liver or kidney cancer.

V is TRBV19 and J is TRBJ2-2, with D perhaps matching TRBD2 (5 bases). Germline CDR1 is LNHDA and CDR2 is SQIVND (reference sequence). This CDR3 has 14 residues. Between the trimmed V and J ends, which lost 3 bases and 4 bases, there was a span of 9 bases. Written as DNA, the CDR3 is TGTGCCAGTAGTATGGAGACTATCACCGGGGAGCTGTTTTTT. Its protein product is CASSMETITGELFF.

This chain joins TRBV7-2 and TRBJ2-7, with D maybe TRBD1 (5 bases). Trimming shortened V by 2 bases and J by 1 base, and 6 bases separated the two germline ends. Germline V gene data show CDR1 as SGHTA and CDR2 as FQGNSA. This CDR3 is 13 amino acids long. Here the CDR3 reads CASSLPGSYEQYF. CDR3 DNA: TGTGCCAGCAGCTTACCAGGGTCCTACGAGCAGTACTTC.

The chain carries TRBV6-5 and TRBJ1-1, with D hard to call. The V gene lost 6 bases and the J gene lost 0 bases, with 5 bases spanning the gap. The CDR3 has 12 residues. Per the germline V gene, CDR1 is MNHEY and CDR2 is SVGAGI. CDR3 DNA: TGTGCCAGCAGCCACATGAACACTGAAGCTTTCTTT. Its protein is CASSHMNTEAFF.

The chain couples TRBV28 to TRBJ2-7; 9 nucleotides match TRBD1. The ends lost 5 bases at V and 7 bases at J; junction bases unmatched: 15. Germline CDR1 MDHEN, CDR2 SYDVKM. The CDR3 spans 16 residues. Here the CDR3 reads CASSPRWTGAAGEQYF. CDR3 in DNA: TGTGCCAGCAGTCCGCGGTGGACAGGGGCGGCGGGAGAGCAGTACTTC.

The chain recombines TRBV28 with TRBJ2-2; D ambiguous. The CDR3 has 14 amino acids. The V gene lost 3 bases and the J gene lost 4 bases, with 9 bases spanning the gap. Germline V lookup: CDR1 MDHEN, CDR2 SYDVKM. CDR3 in amino acids: CASSLSGSTGELFF. DNA of the CDR3: TGTGCCAGCAGTTTGTCCGGGTCCACCGGGGAGCTGTTTTTT.

CDR3 sequence reads: CASREVWGEQFF. The CDR3 bases are TGTGCCAGTAGGGAAGTCTGGGGTGAGCAGTTCTTC. The J gene is TRBJ2-1, the V gene TRBV27, with D hard to call. Germline V lookup: CDR1 MNHEY, CDR2 SMNVEV (reference sequence). The CDR3 loop spans 12 amino acids. V dropped 9 bases and J dropped 9 bases, with 15 bases sitting between them.

This rearrangement joins TRBV19 to TRBJ1-2; the D is unclear. The CDR3 is made up of 16 amino acids. V lost 0 bases, J lost 4 bases, and 15 bases lay in between. Per germline, CDR1 LNHDA and CDR2 SQIVND (reference sequence). CDR3 in amino acids: CASSIDLGGRGYGYTF. The CDR3, as DNA: TGTGCCAGTAGTATAGATCTAGGCGGACGGGGCTATGGCTACACCTTC.

This sequence joins TRBV28 and TRBJ1-5; D is ambiguous. V lost 8 bases, J lost 5 bases, and 19 bases lay in between. Germline CDR1 is MDHEN and CDR2 is SYDVKM. This CDR3 spans 15 amino acids. CDR3 in amino acids: CASFSGVGEYQPQHF. The CDR3 DNA follows: TGTGCCAGCTTCAGCGGTGTTGGGGAATATCAGCCCCAGCATTTT.

The chain combines TRBV6-5 with TRBJ2-1; 11 nucleotides align to TRBD1. The V gene's germline CDR1 is MNHEY and CDR2 SVGAGI. The length of the CDR3 is 15 residues. V was clipped by 4 bases and J by 7 bases; unmatched bases: 6. CDR3 protein: CASSCPGQGGNEQFF. DNA for the CDR3: TGTGCCAGCAGTTGCCCGGGACAGGGGGGTAATGAGCAGTTCTTC.

The chain carries TRBV6-6 and TRBJ1-5; no reliable D call. The CDR3 is 13 residues long. Germline V gives CDR1 MNHNY, CDR2 SVGAGI (reference sequence). Trimming left V 5 bases short and J 5 bases short, with 10 bases between. This CDR3 is CASSPSRDQPQHF. The CDR3 DNA is TGTGCCAGCAGTCCCTCTAGGGATCAGCCCCAGCATTTT.

This rearrangement joins TRBV7-9 to TRBJ2-1; 8 bases agree with TRBD2. The germline V gene encodes CDR1 SEHNR and CDR2 FQNEAQ (reference sequence). The CDR3 has 15 residues. The V segment lost 7 bases and the J segment 8 bases; nucleotides outside the gene matches: 13. The chain's CDR3 is CASTPGLAGSYEQFF. In DNA form, the CDR3 reads TGTGCCAGCACACCTGGGCTAGCGGGTTCCTATGAGCAGTTCTTC.

This chain uses TRBV4-1 with TRBJ2-1, with 11 nucleotides matching TRBD2. In germline, CDR1 is MGHRA, CDR2 YSYEKL. Losses at the gene ends were 4 bases for V and 4 bases for J; bases not matched to a gene: 6. The CDR3 is 16 residues long. CDR3 sequence reads: CASSPRLAGRYNEQFF. The CDR3 DNA follows: TGCGCCAGCAGCCCACGACTAGCGGGGAGATACAATGAGCAGTTCTTC.

The chain carries TRBV4-1 and TRBJ1-2; D gene unclear. V lost 3 bases and J lost 2, with 7 bases in between. The CDR3 consists of 13 residues. Germline CDR1 and CDR2: MGHRA and YSYEKL. The chain's CDR3 is CASSQVTNYGYTF. The CDR3 region has the DNA TGCGCCAGCAGCCAGGTGACCAACTATGGCTACACCTTC.

The rearrangement links TRBV11-3 to TRBJ2-3, with 7 bases matching TRBD2. Germline V gene data show CDR1 as SGHNT and CDR2 as YENEEA. Losses at the gene ends were 3 bases for V and 1 base for J; bases not matched to a gene: 4. The CDR3 spans 15 residues. The chain's CDR3 is CASSLRRGGTDTQYF. The CDR3 bases are TGTGCCAGCAGCTTGCGCCGGGGGGGCACAGATACGCAGTATTTT.

The chain has TRBV10-3 and TRBJ2-7; possible D gene TRBD2, 6 bases. V dropped 3 bases and J dropped 2 bases, with 14 bases sitting between them. CDR3 length: 15 amino acids. CDR1 ENHRY and CDR2 SYGVKD come from the germline V gene. The chain's CDR3 is CAISDLAGLAYEQYF. For the CDR3, the DNA is TGTGCCATCAGTGATCTGGCGGGACTCGCCTACGAGCAGTACTTC.

This chain connects TRBV29-1 to TRBJ2-2; possibly TRBD2 for D (5 bases). The CDR3 totals 13 residues. The germline V gene encodes CDR1 SQVTM and CDR2 ANQGSEA. V was clipped by 7 bases and J by 0 bases, with 9 bases between them. The CDR3 loop is CSATGANTGELFF. The CDR3 coding sequence is TGCAGCGCCACCGGGGCGAACACCGGGGAGCTGTTTTTT.

This chain uses TRBV19 with TRBJ1-1; weak D call: TRBD1 (5 bases). V was cut by 3 bases and J by 2 bases, with 10 bases left in between. CDR1 is LNHDA and CDR2 is SQIVND in the germline V gene (reference sequence). This CDR3 has 14 amino acids. The CDR3 bases are TGTGCCAGTAGTATTCAGACAGCCAACACTGAAGCTTTCTTT. Its translation: CASSIQTANTEAFF.

The V gene is TRBV28, the J gene TRBJ2-1, with 7 bases lining up with TRBD2. Germline CDR1 and CDR2: MDHEN and SYDVKM. The CDR3 has 13 amino acids. V dropped 8 bases and J dropped 5; count of bases not matched to a gene: 6. The DNA of the CDR3 is TGTGCCAGCCACCAGGGAGGGGACAATGAGCAGTTCTTC. As protein: CASHQGGDNEQFF.

This clone came up a few times. This rearrangement joins TRBV7-3 to TRBJ1-5; D may be TRBD1 (6 bases). V lost 2 bases, J lost 6 bases, and 14 bases lay in between. The germline CDR1 and CDR2 sequences are SGHTA and FQGTGA. This CDR3 region has 15 residues. The CDR3: CASSLFQGPSQPQHF. As DNA, the CDR3 is TGTGCCAGCAGCTTATTTCAGGGGCCGTCTCAGCCCCAGCATTTT.

The V call is TRBV6-1, the J call TRBJ2-7; tentatively, D is TRBD2 (5 bases). The length of the CDR3 is 13 residues. V lost 2 bases, J lost 7 bases, and 12 bases lay in between. CDR1 is MNHNS and CDR2 is SASEGT in the germline V gene. The DNA of the CDR3 is TGTGCCAGCAGTGAATATGGAGGTGGGGAGCAGTACTTC. It translates to CASSEYGGGEQYF.

The J gene is TRBJ2-5, the V gene TRBV7-9; D call uncertain. From germline, CDR1 is SEHNR and CDR2 FQNEAQ (reference sequence). V was shortened by 5 bases and J by 5 bases, with 9 bases between the two germline ends. CDR3 length equals 12 residues. This CDR3 is CASSTPLETQYF. The CDR3 DNA reads TGTGCCAGCAGCACTCCCCTGGAGACCCAGTACTTC.